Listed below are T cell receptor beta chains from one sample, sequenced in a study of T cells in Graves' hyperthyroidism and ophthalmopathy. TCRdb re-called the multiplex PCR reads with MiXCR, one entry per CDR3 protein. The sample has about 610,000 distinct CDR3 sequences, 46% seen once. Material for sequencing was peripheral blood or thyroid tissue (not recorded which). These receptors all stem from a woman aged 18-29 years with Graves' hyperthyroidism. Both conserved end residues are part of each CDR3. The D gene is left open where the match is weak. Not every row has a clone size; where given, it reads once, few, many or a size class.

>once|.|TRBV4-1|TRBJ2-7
CASSQVVTSSYEQYF
TGCGCCAGCAGCCAAGTGGTGACAAGCTCCTACGAGCAGTACTTC
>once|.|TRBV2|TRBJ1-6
CASSGAALGSPLHF
TGTGCCAGCAGTGGGGCAGCCCTCGGTTCACCCCTCCACTTT
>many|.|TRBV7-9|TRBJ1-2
CASSFRQTITYGYTF
TGTGCCAGCAGCTTCCGACAGACCATTACCTATGGCTACACCTTC
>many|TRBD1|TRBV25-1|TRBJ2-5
CASNRQGTETQYF
TGTGCCAGCAATAGACAGGGAACAGAGACCCAGTACTTC
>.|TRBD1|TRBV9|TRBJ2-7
CASSSRTGYEQYF
TGTGCCAGCAGCTCTCGGACAGGGTACGAGCAGTACTTC
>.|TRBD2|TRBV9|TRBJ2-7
CASSVGGSKTDTPTYEQYF
TGTGCCAGCAGCGTTGGCGGGAGTAAAACAGATACGCCTACCTACGAGCAGTACTTC
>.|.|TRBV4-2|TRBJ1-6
CASSQDQGSPLHF
TGTGCCAGCAGCCAAGACCAGGGTTCACCCCTCCACTTT
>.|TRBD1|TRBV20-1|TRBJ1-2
CSAGWTGNYGYTF
TGCAGTGCTGGTTGGACAGGCAACTATGGCTACACCTTC
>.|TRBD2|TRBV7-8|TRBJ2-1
CASRKSGGTSYNEQFF
TGTGCCAGCAGGAAGAGCGGGGGGACCTCCTACAATGAGCAGTTCTTC
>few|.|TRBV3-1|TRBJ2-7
CASSQRSDLGEQYF
TGTGCCAGCAGCCAAAGGTCCGATCTAGGCGAGCAGTACTTC
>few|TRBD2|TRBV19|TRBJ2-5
CASSQAGPGETQYF
TGTGCCAGTAGTCAAGCGGGACCGGGGGAGACCCAGTACTTC
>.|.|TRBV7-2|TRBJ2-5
CASSLDLSGAGETQYF
TGTGCCAGCAGCTTAGATCTTTCGGGAGCGGGAGAGACCCAGTACTTC